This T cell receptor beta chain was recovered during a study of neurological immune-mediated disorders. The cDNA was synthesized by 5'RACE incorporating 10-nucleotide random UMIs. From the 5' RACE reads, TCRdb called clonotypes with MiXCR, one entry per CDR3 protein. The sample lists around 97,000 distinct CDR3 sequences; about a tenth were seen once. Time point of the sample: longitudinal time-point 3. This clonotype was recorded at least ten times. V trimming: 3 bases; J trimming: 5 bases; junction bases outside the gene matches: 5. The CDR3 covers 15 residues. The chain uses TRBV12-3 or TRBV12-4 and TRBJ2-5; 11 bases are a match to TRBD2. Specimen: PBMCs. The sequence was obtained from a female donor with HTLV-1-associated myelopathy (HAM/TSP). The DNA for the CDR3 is TGTGCCAGCAGTTTTAGTAGCGGGGGGGCGGAGACCCAGTACTTC. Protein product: CASSFSSGGAETQYF.